These 16 T cell receptor beta chains came from one sample sequenced in a study of T-cell reconstitution after alpha-beta-depleted transplantation in children. Preparation of the TCRbeta library was carried out with unique molecular identifiers. Each CDR3 protein gets one entry after TCRdb re-called the PCR reads with MiXCR. The sample gives around 200,000 distinct CDR3 sequences, about 11% of which show up once; roughly 27% is in the top ten. The specimen comprised PBMCs, sampled before TCRalphabeta/CD19-depleted stem cell transplant. These receptors were obtained from a child under two years old with acute myeloid leukemia, due to receive a stem cell transplant.

This clonotype was detected many times. CDR3 amino acids: CATSRVLGRGETQYF. For the CDR3, the DNA is TGTGCCACCAGCAGAGTCTTAGGGAGGGGAGAGACCCAGTACTTC. The V and J genes are TRBV15 and TRBJ2-5, with TRBD2 matching 7 bases. This CDR3 comprises 15 residues. V lost 1 base, J lost 4 bases, and 6 bases stayed unmatched. Germline-derived CDR1 and CDR2 are LNHNV and YYDKDF (reference sequence). Together with reference TRBV15 and TRBJ2-5, the CDR3 gives the full variable domain: DAMVIQNPRYQVTQFGKPVTLSCSQTLNHNVMYWYQQKSSQAPKLLFHYYDKDFNNEADTPDNFQSRRPNTSFCFLDIRSPGLGDTAMYLCATSRVLGRGETQYFGPGTRLLVL.

There are many counts of this clonotype. The chain employs TRBV21-1 and TRBJ1-1; the D call in the table, TRBD1, was not verified against the DNA. TRBV21-1 is flagged as a pseudogene. This CDR3 region has 14 residues. CDR3 protein: CASSSEQGDTEAFF. CDR3 in DNA: TGTGCCAGCAGCAGTGAACAGGGGGACACTGAAGCTTTCTTT.

In this sample, this clonotype turned up many times. V is TRBV5-1 and J is TRBJ2-7; 8 nucleotides agree with TRBD2. Germline-derived CDR1 and CDR2 are SGHRS and YFSETQ. V gave up 2 bases and J gave up 2 bases; unmatched junction bases: 6. The CDR3 consists of 15 residues. CDR3 in amino acids: CASSFAPGLAYEQYF. CDR3 bases: TGCGCCAGCAGCTTTGCGCCGGGACTAGCCTACGAGCAGTACTTC.

In this sample, this clonotype turned up many times. This chain links TRBV7-9 with TRBJ1-5; perhaps TRBD1 as D (5 bases). This CDR3 comprises 16 residues. Germline CDR1 SEHNR, CDR2 FQNEAQ (reference sequence). The V and J ends lost 6 bases and 3 bases respectively, with 18 bases between them. In nucleotides, the CDR3 is TGTGCCAGCAGAGGCCCCCGGGACTCCCTCAATCAGCCCCAGCATTTT. Protein sequence: CASRGPRDSLNQPQHF.

This clonotype occurred many times. This chain connects TRBV24-1 to TRBJ2-7, with D tentatively TRBD1 or TRBD2 (6 bases each). V lost 3 bases and J lost 7, with 18 bases in between. The V gene's germline CDR1 is KGHDR and CDR2 SFDVKD. The CDR3 spans 15 residues. The CDR3 region is CATSDGGTTLVEQYF. CDR3 nucleotides: TGTGCCACCAGTGATGGGGGGACAACCCTCGTGGAGCAGTACTTC.

This clonotype appeared many times. The chain couples TRBV18 to TRBJ2-2; 12 bases map to TRBD1. Germline CDR1 KGHSH, CDR2 LQKENI. The CDR3 contains 15 residues. Losses at the gene ends were 3 bases for V and 4 bases for J; bases not matched to a gene: 0. CDR3 bases: TGTGCCAGCTCACCGGGACAGGGGGCCACCGGGGAGCTGTTTTTT. It yields the protein CASSPGQGATGELFF.

This clonotype was counted ten times or more. The chain is built from TRBV29-1 and TRBJ2-2, with 12 bases lining up with TRBD1. Per germline, CDR1 SQVTM and CDR2 ANQGSEA. This CDR3 contains 17 residues. J gave up 2 bases and V 4 bases, and 8 bases lay outside the gene matches. The CDR3 DNA is TGCAGCGTTGTGTGGGACAGGGGGCCCTTCAACACCGGGGAGCTGTTTTTT. Amino acids: CSVVWDRGPFNTGELFF.

The rearrangement links TRBV2 to TRBJ2-5; D is unclear. Germline lookup yields CDR1 SNHLY and CDR2 FYNNEI. The CDR3 is 14 amino acids. Trimming removed 2 bases from V and 7 bases from J, with 14 bases in between. The CDR3 DNA follows: TGTGCCAGCAGTGAAAATCACCGTGGGGTGACCCAGTACTTC. It specifies CASSENHRGVTQYF.

This clonotype was seen ten or more times. V and J are TRBV20-1 and TRBJ2-7; D may be TRBD2 (5 bases). V was pared by 3 bases and J by 2 bases, with 11 bases between. This CDR3 region has 13 residues. Germline CDR1 DFQATT, CDR2 SNEGSKA (reference sequence). The CDR3 DNA sequence: TGCAGTGCTAGTAGAGGGCCTCCCTACGAGCAGTACTTC. It translates to CSASRGPPYEQYF.

This chain uses TRBV20-1 with TRBJ2-1, with 8 bases fitting TRBD2. CDR1 is DFQATT, CDR2 SNEGSKA, per germline (reference sequence). This CDR3 is 18 amino acids long. V dropped 0 bases and J dropped 5; count of bases not matched to a gene: 15. CDR3 loop: CSARDPTGRGGIHNEQFF. CDR3 in DNA: TGCAGTGCTAGAGATCCCACCGGACGGGGGGGTATCCACAATGAGCAGTTCTTC.

This clonotype showed up many times. The chain links TRBV12-3 or TRBV12-4 to TRBJ2-3; TRBD2 matches 8 bases. V was pared by 4 bases and J by 10 bases, with 1 base of the junction left unmatched. The CDR3 totals 11 residues. CDR3 region: CASSSLAAQYF. The CDR3, as DNA: TGTGCCAGCAGTTCACTAGCGGCGCAGTATTTT.

This clonotype showed up many times. The chain carries TRBV18 and TRBJ1-1; possibly TRBD1 for D (5 bases). The CDR3 is 13 amino acids. Trimming cost V 0 bases and J 3 bases, with 5 bases left between them. The germline V gene has CDR1 KGHSH and CDR2 LQKENI. The CDR3 loop is CASSPPGDTEAFF. The CDR3 DNA reads as TGTGCCAGCTCACCACCGGGGGACACTGAAGCTTTCTTT.

This clonotype appeared a few times. DNA of the CDR3: TGTGCCAGCAGTGGTGACTACGAGCAGTACTTC. This sequence encodes CASSGDYEQYF. The J gene is TRBJ2-7, the V gene TRBV5-5; D gene uncertain. Germline V CDR1 and CDR2: SGHKS, YYEKEE (reference sequence). This CDR3 is 11 amino acids long. V was shortened by 5 bases and J by 3 bases, with 6 bases between the two germline ends.

Worth noting for this clonotype: This may come from a read error, since a much larger clone is one base off. The J gene is TRBJ2-7, the V gene TRBV20-1; TRBD2 matches at 11 bases. V trimming: 7 bases; J trimming: 7 bases; junction bases outside the gene matches: 21. CDR1 is DFQATT, CDR2 SNEGSKA, per germline (reference sequence). The CDR3 consists of 17 residues. The CDR3 DNA is TGCAGTGTCGGTCCCGGGACTAGCGGCCGAGGGGTAGGAGAGCAGTACTTC. Its translation is CSVGPGTSGRGVGEQYF.

This clonotype was seen repeatedly, ten times or more. This rearrangement joins TRBV5-1 to TRBJ1-1; TRBD1 is a possible D gene (6 bases). V was cut by 5 bases and J by 6 bases, with 14 bases left in between. Germline V gene lookup returns CDR1 SGHRS and CDR2 YFSETQ. The CDR3 extends over 13 amino acids. The CDR3: CASRGAQGSEAFF. The CDR3 bases are TGCGCCAGCAGGGGGGCCCAGGGTTCTGAAGCTTTCTTT. The full variable domain, in which reference TRBV5-1 and TRBJ1-1 provide the parts outside the CDR3, is KAGVTQTPRYLIKTRGQQVTLSCSPISGHRSVSWYQQTPGQGLQFLFEYFSETQRNKGNFPGRFSGRQFSNSRSEMNVSTLELGDSALYLCASRGAQGSEAFFGQGTRLTVV.

This clonotype was counted many times. This rearrangement joins TRBV9 to TRBJ2-2; D not resolved. Germline V gene lookup returns CDR1 SGDLS and CDR2 YYNGEE. The CDR3 loop spans 14 amino acids. V shed 4 bases and J shed 5 bases, with 12 bases lying between them. The CDR3 protein is CASSHSGWTGELFF. Written as DNA, the CDR3 is TGTGCCAGCAGCCACAGTGGGTGGACCGGGGAGCTGTTTTTT.